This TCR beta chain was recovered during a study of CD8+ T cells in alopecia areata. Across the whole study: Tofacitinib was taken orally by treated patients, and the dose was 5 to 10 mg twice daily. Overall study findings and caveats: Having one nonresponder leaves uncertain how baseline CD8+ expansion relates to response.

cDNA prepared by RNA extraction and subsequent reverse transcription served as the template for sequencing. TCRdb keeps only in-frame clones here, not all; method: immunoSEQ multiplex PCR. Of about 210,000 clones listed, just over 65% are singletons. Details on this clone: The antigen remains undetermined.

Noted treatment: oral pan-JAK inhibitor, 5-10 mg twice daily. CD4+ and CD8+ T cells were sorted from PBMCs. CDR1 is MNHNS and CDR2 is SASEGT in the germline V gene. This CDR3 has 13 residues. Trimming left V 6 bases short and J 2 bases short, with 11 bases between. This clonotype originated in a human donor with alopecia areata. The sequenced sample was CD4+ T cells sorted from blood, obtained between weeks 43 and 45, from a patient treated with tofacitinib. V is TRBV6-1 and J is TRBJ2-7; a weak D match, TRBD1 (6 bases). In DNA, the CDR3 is TGTGCCAGCAGATCGGACAGAACCTACGAGCAGTACTTC. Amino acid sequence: CASRSDRTYEQYF.